This T cell receptor (beta chain) was identified in a study of blood T cells in healthy people across ages. Primers used in a second PCR of about 7 to 11 cycles were a sample-barcoded 5' primer and a J-beta primer mix. TCRdb called the 5' RACE reads again in MiXCR, with one record for every CDR3 protein. The sample holds 750,000 to 1,000,000 distinct CDR3 sequences, about 28% seen once. CDR3 length equals 12 residues. From germline, CDR1 is ENHRY and CDR2 SYGVKD. Comment on this clonotype: Mismatch with germline at one junction end may stem from a read error.

These data are also associated with another study on T cells of mothers and their children. According to that study: Every mother supplied over 8 million TCR beta CDR3 reads and every child around 3 million.

The J gene is TRBJ1-2, the V gene TRBV10-3; tentatively, D is TRBD1 (5 bases). This receptor was taken from a woman in her thirties or forties in good health. Sequencing was performed on blood. This CDR3 reads CVISQTECGYTF. For the CDR3, the DNA is TGTGTCATCAGTCAGACAGAGTGTGGCTACACCTTC.